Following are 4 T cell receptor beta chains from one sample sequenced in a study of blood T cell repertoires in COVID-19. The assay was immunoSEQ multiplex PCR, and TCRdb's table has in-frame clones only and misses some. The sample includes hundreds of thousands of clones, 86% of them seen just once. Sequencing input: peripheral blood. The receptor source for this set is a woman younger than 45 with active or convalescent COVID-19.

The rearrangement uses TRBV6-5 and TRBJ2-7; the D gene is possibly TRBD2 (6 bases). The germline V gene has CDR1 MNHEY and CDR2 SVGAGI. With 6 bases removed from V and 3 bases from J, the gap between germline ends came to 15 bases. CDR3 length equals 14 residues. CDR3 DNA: TGTGCCAGCAGGGAGGGCAGTACCCTCTACGAGCAGTACTTC. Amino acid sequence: CASREGSTLYEQYF.

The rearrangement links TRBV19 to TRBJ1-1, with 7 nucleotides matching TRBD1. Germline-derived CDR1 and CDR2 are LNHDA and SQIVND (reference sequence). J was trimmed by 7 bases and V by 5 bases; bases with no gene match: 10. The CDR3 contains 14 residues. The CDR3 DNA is TGTGCCAGTAGTGGCTGGGACAGCACTTTTGAAGCTTTCTTT. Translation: CASSGWDSTFEAFF.

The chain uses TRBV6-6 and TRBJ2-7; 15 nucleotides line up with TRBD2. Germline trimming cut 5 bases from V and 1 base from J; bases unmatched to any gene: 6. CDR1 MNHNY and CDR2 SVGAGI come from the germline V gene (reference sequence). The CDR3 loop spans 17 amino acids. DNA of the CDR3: TGTGCCAGCAGTCCGGGACTAGCGGGGGGCAGATCCTACGAGCAGTACTTC. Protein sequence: CASSPGLAGGRSYEQYF.

The CDR3 here is CASSEEGGTEAFF. The CDR3, as DNA: TGTGCCAGCAGTGAGGAGGGAGGAACTGAAGCTTTCTTT. V is TRBV6-1 and J is TRBJ1-1; no firm D call. Germline CDR1 and CDR2: MNHNS and SASEGT. There are 13 residues in the CDR3. Between the trimmed V and J ends, which lost 3 bases and 5 bases, there was a span of 10 bases.